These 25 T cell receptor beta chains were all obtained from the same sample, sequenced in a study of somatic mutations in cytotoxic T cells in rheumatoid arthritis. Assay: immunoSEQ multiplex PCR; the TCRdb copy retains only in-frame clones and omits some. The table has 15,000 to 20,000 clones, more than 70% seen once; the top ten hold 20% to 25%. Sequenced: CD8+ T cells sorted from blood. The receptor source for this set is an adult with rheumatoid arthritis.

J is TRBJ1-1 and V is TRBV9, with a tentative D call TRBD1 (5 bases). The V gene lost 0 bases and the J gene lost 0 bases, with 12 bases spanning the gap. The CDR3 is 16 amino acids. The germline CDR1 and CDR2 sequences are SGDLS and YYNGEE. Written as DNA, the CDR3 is TGTGCCAGCAGCGTAGGTCTGGGGGAGATGAACACTGAAGCTTTCTTT. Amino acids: CASSVGLGEMNTEAFF.

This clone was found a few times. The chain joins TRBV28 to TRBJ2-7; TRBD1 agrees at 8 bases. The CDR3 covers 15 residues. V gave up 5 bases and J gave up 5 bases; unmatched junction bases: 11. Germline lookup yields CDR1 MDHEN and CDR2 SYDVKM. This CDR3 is CASSGTDREIHEQYF. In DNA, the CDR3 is TGTGCCAGCAGTGGGACGGACAGGGAAATCCACGAGCAGTACTTC.

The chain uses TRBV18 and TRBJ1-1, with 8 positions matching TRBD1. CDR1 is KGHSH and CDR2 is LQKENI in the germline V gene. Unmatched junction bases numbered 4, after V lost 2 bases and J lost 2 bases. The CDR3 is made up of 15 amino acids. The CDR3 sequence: CASSPDRGSNTEAFF. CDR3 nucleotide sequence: TGTGCCAGCTCACCAGACAGGGGCTCCAACACTGAAGCTTTCTTT. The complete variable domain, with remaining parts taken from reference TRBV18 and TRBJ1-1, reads NAGVMQNPRHLVRRRGQEARLRCSPMKGHSHVYWYRQLPEEGLKFMVYLQKENIIDESGMPKERFSAEFPKEGPSILRIQQVVRGDSAAYFCASSPDRGSNTEAFFGQGTRLTVV.

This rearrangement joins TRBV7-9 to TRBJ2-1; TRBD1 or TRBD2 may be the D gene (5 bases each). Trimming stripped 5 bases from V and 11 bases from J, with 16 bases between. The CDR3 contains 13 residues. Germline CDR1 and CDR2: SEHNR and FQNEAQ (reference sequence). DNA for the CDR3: TGTGCCAGCAGCACGGGACGGGTTGGGCAGCAGTTCTTC. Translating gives CASSTGRVGQQFF.

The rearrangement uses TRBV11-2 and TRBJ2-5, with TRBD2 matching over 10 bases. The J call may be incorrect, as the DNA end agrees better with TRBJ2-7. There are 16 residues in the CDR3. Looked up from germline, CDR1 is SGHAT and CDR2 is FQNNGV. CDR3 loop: CASSWGVSGRPYEQYF. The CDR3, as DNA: TGTGCCAGCAGCTGGGGGGTTAGCGGGAGGCCCTACGAGCAGTACTTC.

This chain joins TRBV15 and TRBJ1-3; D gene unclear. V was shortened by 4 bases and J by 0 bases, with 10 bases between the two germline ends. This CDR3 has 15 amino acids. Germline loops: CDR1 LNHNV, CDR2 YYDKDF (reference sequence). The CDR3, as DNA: TGTGCCACCAGCACCCACCCGGACTCTGGAAACACCATATATTTT. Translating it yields CATSTHPDSGNTIYF.

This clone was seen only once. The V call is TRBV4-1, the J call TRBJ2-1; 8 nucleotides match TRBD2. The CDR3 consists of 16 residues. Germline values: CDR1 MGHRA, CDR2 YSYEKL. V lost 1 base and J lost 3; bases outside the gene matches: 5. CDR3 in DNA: TGCGCCAGCAGCCAAGGTTCTAGCGGGCTCTACAATGAGCAGTTCTTC. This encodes CASSQGSSGLYNEQFF.

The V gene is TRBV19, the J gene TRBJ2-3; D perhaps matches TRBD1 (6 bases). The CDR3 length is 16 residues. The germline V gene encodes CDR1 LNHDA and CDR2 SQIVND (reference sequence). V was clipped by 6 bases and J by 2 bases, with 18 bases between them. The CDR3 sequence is CASSLRGNRATDTQYF. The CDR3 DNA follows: TGTGCCAGTAGCCTAAGGGGGAATCGGGCCACAGATACGCAGTATTTT.

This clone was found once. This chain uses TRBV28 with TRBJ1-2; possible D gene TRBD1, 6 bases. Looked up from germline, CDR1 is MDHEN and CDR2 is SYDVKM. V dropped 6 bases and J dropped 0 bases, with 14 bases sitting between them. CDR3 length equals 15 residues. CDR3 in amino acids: CASSFRGPTNYGYTF. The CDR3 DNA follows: TGTGCCAGCAGCTTCAGGGGACCGACTAACTATGGCTACACCTTC.

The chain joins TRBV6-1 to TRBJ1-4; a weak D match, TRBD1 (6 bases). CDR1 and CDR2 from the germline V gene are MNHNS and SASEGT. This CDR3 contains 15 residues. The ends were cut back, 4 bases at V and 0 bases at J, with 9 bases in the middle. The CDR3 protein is CASSGRTATNEKLFF. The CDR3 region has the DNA TGTGCCAGCAGTGGCCGGACAGCAACTAATGAAAAACTGTTTTTT.

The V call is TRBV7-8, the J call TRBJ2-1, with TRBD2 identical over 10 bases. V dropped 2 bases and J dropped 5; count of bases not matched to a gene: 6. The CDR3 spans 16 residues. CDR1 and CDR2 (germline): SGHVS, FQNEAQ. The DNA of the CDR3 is TGTGCCAGCAGCTTAACGAGCGGGAGGGCCAACAATGAGCAGTTCTTC. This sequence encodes CASSLTSGRANNEQFF.

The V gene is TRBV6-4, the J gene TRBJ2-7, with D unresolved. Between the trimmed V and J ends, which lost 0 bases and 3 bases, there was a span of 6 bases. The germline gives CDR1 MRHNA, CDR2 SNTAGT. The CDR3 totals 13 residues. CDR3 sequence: CASSDSTHYEQYF. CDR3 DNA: TGTGCCAGCAGTGACTCGACCCACTACGAGCAGTACTTC.

As DNA, the CDR3 is TGTGCCAGCTCGGGGGCCTACTCCTACGAGCAGTACTTC. Translating gives CASSGAYSYEQYF. This rearrangement joins TRBV27 to TRBJ2-7; D is perhaps TRBD1 or TRBD2 (6 bases each). Germline loops: CDR1 MNHEY, CDR2 SMNVEV (reference sequence). V shed 8 bases and J shed 0 bases, with 11 bases lying between them. The CDR3 totals 13 residues.

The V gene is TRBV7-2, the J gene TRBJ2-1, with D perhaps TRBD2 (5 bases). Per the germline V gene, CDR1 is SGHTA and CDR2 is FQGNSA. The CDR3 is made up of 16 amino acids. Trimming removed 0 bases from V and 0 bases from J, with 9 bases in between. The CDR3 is CASSLAAASSYNEQFF. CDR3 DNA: TGTGCCAGCAGCTTAGCAGCGGCCAGCTCCTACAATGAGCAGTTCTTC.

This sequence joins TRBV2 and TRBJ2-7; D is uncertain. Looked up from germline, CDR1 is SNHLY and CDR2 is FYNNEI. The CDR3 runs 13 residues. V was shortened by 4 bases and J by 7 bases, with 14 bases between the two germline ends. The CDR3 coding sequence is TGTGCCAGCAGTGTTTCTTTATACCTGGAGCAGTACTTC. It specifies CASSVSLYLEQYF.

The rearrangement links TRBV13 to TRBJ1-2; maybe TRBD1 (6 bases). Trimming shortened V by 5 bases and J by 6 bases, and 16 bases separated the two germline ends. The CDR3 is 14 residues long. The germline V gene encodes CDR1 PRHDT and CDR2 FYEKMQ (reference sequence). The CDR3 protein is CASSPTDRNDGYTF. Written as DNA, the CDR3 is TGTGCCAGCAGCCCAACTGACAGGAACGATGGCTACACCTTC.

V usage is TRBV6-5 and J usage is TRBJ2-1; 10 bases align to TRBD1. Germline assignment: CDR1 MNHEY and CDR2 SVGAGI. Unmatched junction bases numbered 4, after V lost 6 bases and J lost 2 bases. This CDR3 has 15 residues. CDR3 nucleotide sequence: TGTGCCAGCAGCCCGGGACAGGGGACCTACAATGAGCAGTTCTTC. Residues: CASSPGQGTYNEQFF.

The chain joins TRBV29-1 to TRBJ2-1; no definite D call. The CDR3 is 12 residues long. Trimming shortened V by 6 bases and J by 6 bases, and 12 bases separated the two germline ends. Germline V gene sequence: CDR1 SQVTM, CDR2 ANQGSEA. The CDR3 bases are TGCAGCGTGCAGGACGAAGTCAATGAGCAGTTCTTC. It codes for CSVQDEVNEQFF.

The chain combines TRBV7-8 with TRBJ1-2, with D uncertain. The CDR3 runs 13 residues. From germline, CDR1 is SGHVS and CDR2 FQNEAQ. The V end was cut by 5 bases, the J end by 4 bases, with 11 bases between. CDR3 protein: CASSLAGTYGYTF. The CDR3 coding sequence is TGTGCCAGCAGCCTTGCAGGCACCTATGGCTACACCTTC. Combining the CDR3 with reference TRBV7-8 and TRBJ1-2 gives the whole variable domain GAGVSQSPRYKVAKRGQDVALRCDPISGHVSLFWYQQALGQGPEFLTYFQNEAQLDKSGLPSDRFFAERPEGSVSTLKIQRTQQEDSAVYLCASSLAGTYGYTFGSGTRLTVV.

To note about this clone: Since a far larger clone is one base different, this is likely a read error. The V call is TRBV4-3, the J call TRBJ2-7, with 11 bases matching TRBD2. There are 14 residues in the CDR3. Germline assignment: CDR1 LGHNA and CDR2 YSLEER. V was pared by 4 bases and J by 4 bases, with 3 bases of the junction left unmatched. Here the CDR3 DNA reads TGCGCCAGCAGCCTGGGACTAGCGGTATACGAGCAGTACTTC. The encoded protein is CASSLGLAVYEQYF.

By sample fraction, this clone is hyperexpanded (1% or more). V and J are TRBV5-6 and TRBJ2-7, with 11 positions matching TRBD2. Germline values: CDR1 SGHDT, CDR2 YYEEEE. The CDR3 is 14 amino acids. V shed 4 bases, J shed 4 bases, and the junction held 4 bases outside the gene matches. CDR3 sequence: CASSLGLAVYEQYF. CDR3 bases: TGTGCCAGCAGCCTGGGACTAGCGGTATACGAGCAGTACTTC.

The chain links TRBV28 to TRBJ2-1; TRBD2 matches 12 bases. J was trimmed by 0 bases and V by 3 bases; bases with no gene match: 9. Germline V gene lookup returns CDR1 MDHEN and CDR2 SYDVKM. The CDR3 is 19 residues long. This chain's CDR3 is CASSFPTSGRIDSYNEQFF. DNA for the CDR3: TGTGCCAGCAGTTTCCCGACTAGCGGGAGAATCGACTCCTACAATGAGCAGTTCTTC.

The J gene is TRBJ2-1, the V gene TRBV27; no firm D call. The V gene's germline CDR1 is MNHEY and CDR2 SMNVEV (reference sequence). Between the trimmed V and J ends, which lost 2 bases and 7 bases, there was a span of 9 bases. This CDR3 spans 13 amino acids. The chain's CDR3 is CASSLGRINEQFF. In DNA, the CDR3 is TGTGCCAGCAGTTTAGGCAGGATTAATGAGCAGTTCTTC.

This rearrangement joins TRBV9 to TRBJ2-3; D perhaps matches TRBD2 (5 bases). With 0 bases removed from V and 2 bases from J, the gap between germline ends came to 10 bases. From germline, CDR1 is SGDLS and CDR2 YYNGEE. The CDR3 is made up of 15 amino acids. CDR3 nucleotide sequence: TGTGCCAGCAGCGTAGCTAGCCCCCACACAGATACGCAGTATTTT. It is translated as CASSVASPHTDTQYF.

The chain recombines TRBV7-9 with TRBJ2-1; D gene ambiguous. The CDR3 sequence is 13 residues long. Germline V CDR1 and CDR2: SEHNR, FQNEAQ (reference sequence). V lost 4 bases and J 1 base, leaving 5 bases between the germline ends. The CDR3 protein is CASSSTSYNEQFF. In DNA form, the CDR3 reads TGTGCCAGCAGCTCCACATCCTACAATGAGCAGTTCTTC. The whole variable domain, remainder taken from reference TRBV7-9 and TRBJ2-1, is DTGVSQNPRHKITKRGQNVTFRCDPISEHNRLYWYRQTLGQGPEFLTYFQNEAQLEKSRLLSDRFSAERPKGSFSTLEIQRTEQGDSAMYLCASSSTSYNEQFFGPGTRLTVL.